These T cell receptor beta chains were read from a single sample in a study of molecular identifiers for immune sequencing clone quantification. MiXCR was run by TCRdb on the PCR reads, yielding one entry per CDR3 protein. The sample yields 2,000 to 2,500 distinct CDR3 sequences, roughly 20% seen once. The sequenced material came from naive CD8+ T cells from blood, with Jurkat cell RNA spiked in. The receptor set was obtained from a human donor in good health. Some libraries in this study had Jurkat cell RNA spiked in. CDR3s include the opening cysteine and the closing phenylalanine or tryptophan. A D gene is named only where the DNA matches it firmly. Clone size, where shown, is once, few, many, or a class for clones that have expanded.

D gene: NA; V gene: TRBV12-3/TRBV12-4; J gene: TRBJ2-7; clone size: medium-sized; CDR3 DNA: TGTGCCAGCAGCACAGGACTCTCCTACGAGCAGTACTTC; CDR3 protein: CASSTGLSYEQYF
D gene: TRBD1; V gene: TRBV10-3; J gene: TRBJ2-5; clone size: few; CDR3 DNA: TGTGCCATCAGTGGACAGGGGGCGCGAGAGACCCAGTACTTC; CDR3 protein: CAISGQGARETQYF
D gene: NA; V gene: TRBV27; J gene: TRBJ1-5; clone size: few; CDR3 DNA: TGTGCCAGCAGTCCCCGGGAGGCGCAGCCCCAGCATTTT; CDR3 protein: CASSPREAQPQHF
D gene: NA; V gene: TRBV20-1; J gene: TRBJ2-1; clone size: NA; CDR3 DNA: TGCAGTGCTAGGCTGGGACCGGAGCAGTTCTTC; CDR3 protein: CSARLGPEQFF
D gene: NA; V gene: TRBV5-6; J gene: TRBJ2-3; clone size: NA; CDR3 DNA: TGTGCCAGCAGAACAACAACGGGGGGCATCCCCCCCGATACGCAGTATTTT; CDR3 protein: CASRTTTGGIPPDTQYF
D gene: NA; V gene: TRBV9; J gene: TRBJ2-2; clone size: NA; CDR3 DNA: TGTGCCAGCAGCGAGCCTCTTGAGGGGACCGGGGAGCTGTTTTTT; CDR3 protein: CASSEPLEGTGELFF
D gene: NA; V gene: TRBV20-1; J gene: TRBJ2-2; clone size: medium-sized; CDR3 DNA: TGCAGTGCTAGAGATCGGACAGGGAGGGTCGGGGAGCTGTTTTTT; CDR3 protein: CSARDRTGRVGELFF
D gene: TRBD2; V gene: TRBV4-2; J gene: TRBJ2-7; clone size: medium-sized; CDR3 DNA: TGTGCCAGCAGTCAACTAGCGGGAGAAGACGAGCAGTACTTC; CDR3 protein: CASSQLAGEDEQYF
D gene: NA; V gene: TRBV28; J gene: TRBJ2-3; clone size: NA; CDR3 DNA: TGTGCCAGCAGCTTAGGAGGGAGCAGGGTCACAGATACGCAGTATTTT; CDR3 protein: CASSLGGSRVTDTQYF
D gene: TRBD1; V gene: TRBV5-5; J gene: TRBJ1-1; clone size: NA; CDR3 DNA: TGTGCCAGCAGCGATTGGAACAGGGGGCTGAACACTGAAGCTTTCTTT; CDR3 protein: CASSDWNRGLNTEAFF
D gene: NA; V gene: TRBV7-8; J gene: TRBJ2-5; clone size: NA; CDR3 DNA: TGTGCCAGCAGCTTTGGACAGCAAGAGACCCAGTACTTC; CDR3 protein: CASSFGQQETQYF
D gene: TRBD1; V gene: TRBV10-2; J gene: TRBJ1-2; clone size: medium-sized; CDR3 DNA: TGCGCCACCTTAGGACAGGACTATGGCTACACCTTC; CDR3 protein: CATLGQDYGYTF
D gene: TRBD2; V gene: TRBV7-9; J gene: TRBJ2-1; clone size: large; CDR3 DNA: TGTGCCAGCAGGTCCCGACTAGCCCAAGGCTACAATGAGCAGTTCTTC; CDR3 protein: CASRSRLAQGYNEQFF
D gene: NA; V gene: TRBV29-1; J gene: TRBJ1-3; clone size: medium-sized; CDR3 DNA: TGCAGCGTTGTTGGAACACCCAGAAACACCATATATTTT; CDR3 protein: CSVVGTPRNTIYF
D gene: NA; V gene: TRBV5-5; J gene: TRBJ1-1; clone size: few; CDR3 DNA: TGTGCCGGCGGGAACACTGAAGCTTTCTTT; CDR3 protein: CAGGNTEAFF
D gene: TRBD2; V gene: TRBV2; J gene: TRBJ2-1; clone size: NA; CDR3 DNA: TGTGCCAGCCCCGACGGGGGGAGGGCCAATGAGCAGTTCTTC; CDR3 protein: CASPDGGRANEQFF
D gene: NA; V gene: TRBV6-5; J gene: TRBJ2-5; clone size: medium-sized; CDR3 DNA: TGTGCCAGCAGTTCAGAGTTCCAAGAGACCCAGTACTTC; CDR3 protein: CASSSEFQETQYF
D gene: NA; V gene: TRBV9; J gene: TRBJ2-7; clone size: medium-sized; CDR3 DNA: TGTGCCAGCAGCCCAACAGGTTTGGAGCAGTACTTC; CDR3 protein: CASSPTGLEQYF
D gene: TRBD2; V gene: TRBV20-1; J gene: TRBJ2-1; clone size: NA; CDR3 DNA: TGCAGTGCTACCATTGAGGCGGGAGGGCCCAATGAGCAGTTCTTC; CDR3 protein: CSATIEAGGPNEQFF
D gene: TRBD2; V gene: TRBV7-9; J gene: TRBJ2-1; clone size: NA; CDR3 DNA: TGTGCCAGCAGCTTCATGGGACTAGCGGAAGAGCAGTTCTTC; CDR3 protein: CASSFMGLAEEQFF
D gene: TRBD1; V gene: TRBV7-6; J gene: TRBJ2-3; clone size: medium-sized; CDR3 DNA: TGTGCCAGCAGCCAGGGGGCGGGCACAGATACGCAGTATTTT; CDR3 protein: CASSQGAGTDTQYF
D gene: TRBD2; V gene: TRBV4-2; J gene: TRBJ2-5; clone size: medium-sized; CDR3 DNA: TGTGCCAGCAGCCAAGGGCGGGAGGAGGAGACCCAGTACTTC; CDR3 protein: CASSQGREEETQYF
D gene: NA; V gene: TRBV5-1; J gene: TRBJ2-2; clone size: medium-sized; CDR3 DNA: TGCGCCAGCAGCTTGGTAAGATCCGGACCCTGGAGAACCGGGGAGCTGTTTTTT; CDR3 protein: CASSLVRSGPWRTGELFF
D gene: TRBD2; V gene: TRBV11-1; J gene: TRBJ2-7; clone size: few; CDR3 DNA: TGTGCCAGCAGCCGATACCAGCGGGAGAGAAACGAGCAGTACTTC; CDR3 protein: CASSRYQRERNEQYF
D gene: NA; V gene: TRBV29-1; J gene: TRBJ1-2; clone size: NA; CDR3 DNA: TGCAGCGTTGGGGCCTTCTATGGCTACACCTTC; CDR3 protein: CSVGAFYGYTF
D gene: NA; V gene: TRBV23-1; J gene: TRBJ2-7; clone size: few; CDR3 DNA: TGCGCCAGCAGTCAAGCTCTCGGGGTGGCTGGCACCGAGCAGTACTTC; CDR3 protein: CASSQALGVAGTEQYF
D gene: NA; V gene: TRBV9; J gene: TRBJ1-2; clone size: medium-sized; CDR3 DNA: TGTGCCAGCAGCGTAGATGGGGTACCCTATGGCTACACCTTC; CDR3 protein: CASSVDGVPYGYTF
D gene: TRBD2; V gene: TRBV19; J gene: TRBJ2-1; clone size: medium-sized; CDR3 DNA: TGTGCCAGTAGTGGTGCTAGCGGGGCTTTGGGGCAGTTCTTC; CDR3 protein: CASSGASGALGQFF